This entry describes one T cell receptor beta chain. This specimen belongs to a study of CD8 T cells in Susac syndrome. The RNA, roughly 0.45 to 1 ug, was put through reverse transcription using random hexamers. TCRdb independently ran MiXCR on the immunoSEQ multiplex PCR reads; one entry per CDR3 protein. Of roughly 200,000 distinct CDR3 sequences detected, more than 85% appear once; the ten largest clones hold 0.082%. TEMRA cells were FACS-enriched, unlike CD8+ and CD4+ T cells, which were negatively isolated. Germline-derived CDR1 and CDR2 are DFQATT and SNEGSKA (reference sequence). V lost 6 bases and J 3 bases, leaving 14 bases between the germline ends. This CDR3 comprises 13 residues.

This TCR came from a human donor with multiple sclerosis. The V call is TRBV20-1, the J call TRBJ1-2, with no clear D. The source material was CD4+ T cells from PBMCs. The chain's CDR3 is CSASLPVDYGYTF. CDR3 DNA: TGCAGTGCCTCTCTGCCCGTAGACTATGGCTACACCTTC.